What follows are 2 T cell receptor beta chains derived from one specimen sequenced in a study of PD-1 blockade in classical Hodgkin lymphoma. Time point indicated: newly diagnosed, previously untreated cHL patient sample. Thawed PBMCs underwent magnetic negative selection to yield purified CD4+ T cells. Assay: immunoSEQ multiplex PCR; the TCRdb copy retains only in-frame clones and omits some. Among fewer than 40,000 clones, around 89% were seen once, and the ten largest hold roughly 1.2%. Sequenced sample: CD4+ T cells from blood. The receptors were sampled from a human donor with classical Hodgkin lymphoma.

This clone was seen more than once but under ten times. CDR3 in amino acids: CASSRTGFPDYGYTF. CDR3 nucleotide sequence: TGTGCCAGCAGTCGGACAGGTTTTCCCGACTATGGCTACACCTTC. The chain recombines TRBV6-4 with TRBJ1-2; TRBD1 aligns across 7 bases. Germline V CDR1 and CDR2: MRHNA, SNTAGT. With V trimmed by 5 bases and J by 3 bases, 9 bases remained unmatched. The CDR3 length is 15 residues.

This chain's CDR3 is CASSMLQGQSNQPQHF. The DNA for the CDR3 is TGTGCCAGTAGTATGTTACAGGGGCAAAGCAATCAGCCCCAGCATTTT. The V and J genes are TRBV19 and TRBJ1-5, with 7 bases lining up with TRBD1. Germline trimming cut 3 bases from V and 1 base from J; bases unmatched to any gene: 6. This CDR3 has 16 amino acids. Germline lookup yields CDR1 LNHDA and CDR2 SQIVND (reference sequence).